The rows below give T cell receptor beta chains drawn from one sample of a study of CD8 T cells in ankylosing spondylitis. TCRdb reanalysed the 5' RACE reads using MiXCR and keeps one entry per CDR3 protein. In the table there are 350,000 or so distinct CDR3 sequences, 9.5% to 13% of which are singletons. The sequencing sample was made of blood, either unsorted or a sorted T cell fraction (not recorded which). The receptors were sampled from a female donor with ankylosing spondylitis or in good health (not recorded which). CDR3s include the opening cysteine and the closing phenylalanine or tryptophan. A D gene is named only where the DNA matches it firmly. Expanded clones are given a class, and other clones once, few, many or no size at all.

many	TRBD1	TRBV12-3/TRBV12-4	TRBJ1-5	TGTGCCAGCAGTTTAAGGCCAGGGACAGGGGTACAGCCCCAGCATTTT	CASSLRPGTGVQPQHF
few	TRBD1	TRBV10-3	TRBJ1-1	TGTGCCATCAGTGAGTCGCAGGGGGGGAACACTGAAGCTTTCTTT	CAISESQGGNTEAFF
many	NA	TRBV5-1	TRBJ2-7	TGCGCCAGCAGCTTGGGAAACACCGCCTACTACGAGCAGTACTTC	CASSLGNTAYYEQYF
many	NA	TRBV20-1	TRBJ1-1	TGCAGTGCTCCGACGCGTGAAGCTTTCTTT	CSAPTREAFF
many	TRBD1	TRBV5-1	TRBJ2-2	TGCGCCAGCAGAGGGACAGGGCACACCGGGGAGCTGTTTTTT	CASRGTGHTGELFF
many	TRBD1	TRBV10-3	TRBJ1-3	TGTGCCATCAGCTGGGGGGGACAGAACTCTGGAAACACCATATATTTT	CAISWGGQNSGNTIYF
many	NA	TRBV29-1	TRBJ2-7	TGCAGCGTTTTTGGGGCCTACGAGCAGTACTTC	CSVFGAYEQYF
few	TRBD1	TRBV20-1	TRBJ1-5	TGCAGTGCTAGTTTTGCAGGGGGCCGCAATCAGCCCCAGCATTTT	CSASFAGGRNQPQHF
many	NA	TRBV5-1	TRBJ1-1	TGCGCCAGCAGCTGGGGGACGGAGAACACTGAAGCTTTCTTT	CASSWGTENTEAFF
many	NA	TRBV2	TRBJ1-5	TGTGCCAGCGGTCCGTCCGGAGATAGCAATCAGCCCCAGCATTTT	CASGPSGDSNQPQHF
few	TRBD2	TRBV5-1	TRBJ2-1	TGCGCCAGCAGCTTGCTTTTCGGTAGCGGGTCCTACAATGAGCAGTTCTTC	CASSLLFGSGSYNEQFF
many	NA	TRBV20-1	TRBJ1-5	TGCAGTGCTAGAGATTTTAGGCAGAGCAATCAGCCCCAGCATTTT	CSARDFRQSNQPQHF
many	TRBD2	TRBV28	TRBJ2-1	TGTGCCACCCGGGCGGGGGGGAGTGTGAATGAGCAGTTCTTC	CATRAGGSVNEQFF
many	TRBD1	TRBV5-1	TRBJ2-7	TGCGCCAGCAGTTCCCCGGGACAGGGCGCCTACGAGCAGTACTTC	CASSSPGQGAYEQYF
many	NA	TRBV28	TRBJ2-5	TGTGCCATTGAGGCTCAAGAGACCCAGTACTTC	CAIEAQETQYF
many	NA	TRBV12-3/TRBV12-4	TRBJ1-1	TGTGCCAGCAGCCTCCATGGGCAGGGAGTTTGGGCTTTCTTT	CASSLHGQGVWAFF
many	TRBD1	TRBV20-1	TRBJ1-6	TGCAGTGCCCGCGACAGGGGTTGGTATTCACCCCTCCACTTT	CSARDRGWYSPLHF
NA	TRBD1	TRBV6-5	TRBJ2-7	TGTGCCAGCAGTTCCCTGACAGGGAACTCCTACGAGCAGTACTTC	CASSSLTGNSYEQYF
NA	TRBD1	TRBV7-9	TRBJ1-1	TGTGCCAGCAGCTACGGGAGCGGACAGGGGTCCACTGAAGCTTTCTTT	CASSYGSGQGSTEAFF
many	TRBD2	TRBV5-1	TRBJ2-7	TGCGCCAGCAGCTTGGCCCCTAGCGGTCAGCCCTACGAGCAGTACTTC	CASSLAPSGQPYEQYF
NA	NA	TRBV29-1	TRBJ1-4	TGCAGCGTTCGGGTGACTAATGAAAAACTGTTTTTT	CSVRVTNEKLFF
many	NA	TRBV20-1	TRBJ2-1	TGCAGTGCTAGGCTCGGTATGGGACCCACTACCTACAATGAGCAGTTCTTC	CSARLGMGPTTYNEQFF
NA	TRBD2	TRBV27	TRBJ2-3	TGTGCCAGCAGTCCATGGGCTAGCGGGGGGAAGGATACGCAGTATTTT	CASSPWASGGKDTQYF
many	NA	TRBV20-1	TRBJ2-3	TGCAGACCAGGACACCCAGGGGATACGCAGTATTTT	CRPGHPGDTQYF
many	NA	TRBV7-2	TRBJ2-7	TGTGCCAGCAGCTTTAGGGATGGCGGAAGGTACGAGCAGTACTTC	CASSFRDGGRYEQYF
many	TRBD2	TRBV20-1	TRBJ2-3	TGCAGTGCTAGGGCGTCTAGCGGGGGCACAGATACGCAGTATTTT	CSARASSGGTDTQYF
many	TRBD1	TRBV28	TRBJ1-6	TGTGCCAGCAGTTTGATCGTGGGACAGAATAATTCACCCCTCCACTTT	CASSLIVGQNNSPLHF
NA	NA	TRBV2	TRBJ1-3	TGTGCCAGCAGTGATCGGGGGATTTCTGGAAACACCATATATTTT	CASSDRGISGNTIYF
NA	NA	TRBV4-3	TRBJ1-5	TGCGCCAGCAGCCAAGACTGGGGGGCAGGGCGGTATCAGCCCCAGCATTTT	CASSQDWGAGRYQPQHF
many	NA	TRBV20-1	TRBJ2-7	TGCAGTGCTACGACCGCGATACTCGAGCAGTACTTC	CSATTAILEQYF
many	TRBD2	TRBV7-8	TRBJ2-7	TGTGCCAGCAGCTTAGTTGGCGGGGGGGGCTACGAGCAGTACTTC	CASSLVGGGGYEQYF
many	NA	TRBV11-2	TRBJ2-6	TGTGCCAGCAGCTTAGACGGGCAGCATAACTCTGGGGCCAACGTCCTGACTTTC	CASSLDGQHNSGANVLTF
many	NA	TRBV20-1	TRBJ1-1	TGCAGTGCTAGAAACCGCGTAGTGAGGACTGAAGCTTTCTTT	CSARNRVVRTEAFF
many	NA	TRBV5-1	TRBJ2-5	TGCGCCAGCAGCTTGGCCTCAAAGAAGGAGGAGACCCAGTACTTC	CASSLASKKEETQYF
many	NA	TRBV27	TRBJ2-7	TGTGCCAGCGGGAAGTGGGCGTCATACGAGCAGTACTTC	CASGKWASYEQYF
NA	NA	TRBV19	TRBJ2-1	TGTGCCAGTAGCCTTTCAATGGGTCCGGGGCGCAATGAGCAGTTCTTC	CASSLSMGPGRNEQFF